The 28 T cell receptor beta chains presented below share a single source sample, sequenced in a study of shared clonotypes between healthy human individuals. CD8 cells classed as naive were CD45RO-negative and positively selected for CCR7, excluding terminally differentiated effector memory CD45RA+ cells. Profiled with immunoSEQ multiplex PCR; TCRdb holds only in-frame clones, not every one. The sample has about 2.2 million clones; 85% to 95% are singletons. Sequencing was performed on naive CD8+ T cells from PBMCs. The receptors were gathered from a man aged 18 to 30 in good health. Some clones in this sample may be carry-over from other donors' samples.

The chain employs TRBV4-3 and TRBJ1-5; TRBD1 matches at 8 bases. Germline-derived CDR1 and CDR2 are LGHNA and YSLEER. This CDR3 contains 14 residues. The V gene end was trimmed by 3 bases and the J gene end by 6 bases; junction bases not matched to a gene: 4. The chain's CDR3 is CASSQRTGLQPQHF. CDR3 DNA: TGCGCCAGCAGCCAGAGGACAGGGCTTCAGCCCCAGCATTTT.

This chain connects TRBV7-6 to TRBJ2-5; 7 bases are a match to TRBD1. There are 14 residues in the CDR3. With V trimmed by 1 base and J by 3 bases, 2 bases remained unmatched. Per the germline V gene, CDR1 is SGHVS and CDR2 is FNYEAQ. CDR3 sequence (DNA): TGTGCCAGCAGCTTAGGGACAGGAAAAGAGACCCAGTACTTC. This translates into CASSLGTGKETQYF.

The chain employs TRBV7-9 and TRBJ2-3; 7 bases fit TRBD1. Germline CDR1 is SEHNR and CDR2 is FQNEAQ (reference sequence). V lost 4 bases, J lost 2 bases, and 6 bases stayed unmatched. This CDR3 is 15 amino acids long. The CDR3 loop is CASSSRQGLTDTQYF. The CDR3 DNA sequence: TGTGCCAGCAGCTCCCGACAGGGCCTCACAGATACGCAGTATTTT.

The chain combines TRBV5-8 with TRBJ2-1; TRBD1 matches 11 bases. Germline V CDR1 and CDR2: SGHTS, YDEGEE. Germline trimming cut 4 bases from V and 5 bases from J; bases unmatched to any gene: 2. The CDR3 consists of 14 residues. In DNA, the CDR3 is TGTGCCAGCAGCCCGGGACAGGGGGACAATGAGCAGTTCTTC. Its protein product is CASSPGQGDNEQFF. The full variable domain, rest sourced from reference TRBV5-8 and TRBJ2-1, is EAGVTQSPTHLIKTRGQQATLRCSPISGHTSVYWYQQALGLGLQFLLWYDEGEERNRGNFPPRFSGRQFPNYSSELNVNALELEDSALYLCASSPGQGDNEQFFGPGTRLTVL.

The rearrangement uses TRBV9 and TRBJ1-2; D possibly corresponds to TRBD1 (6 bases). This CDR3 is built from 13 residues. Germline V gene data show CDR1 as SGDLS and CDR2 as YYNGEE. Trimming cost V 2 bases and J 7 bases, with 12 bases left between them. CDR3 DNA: TGTGCCAGCAGCGTTGGGACATCCGGTGGCTACACCTTC. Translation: CASSVGTSGGYTF. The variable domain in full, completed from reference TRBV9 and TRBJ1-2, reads DSGVTQTPKHLITATGQRVTLRCSPRSGDLSVYWYQQSLDQGLQFLIQYYNGEERAKGNILERFSAQQFPDLHSELNLSSLELGDSALYFCASSVGTSGGYTFGSGTRLTVV.

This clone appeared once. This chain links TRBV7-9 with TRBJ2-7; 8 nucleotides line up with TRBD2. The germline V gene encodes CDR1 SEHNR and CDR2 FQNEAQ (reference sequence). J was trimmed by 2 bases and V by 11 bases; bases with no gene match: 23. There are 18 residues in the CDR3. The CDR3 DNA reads TGTGCCTGCACGGGTGGGGGCCTAGCGGGTAAACCGACCTACGAGCAGTACTTC. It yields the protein CACTGGGLAGKPTYEQYF.

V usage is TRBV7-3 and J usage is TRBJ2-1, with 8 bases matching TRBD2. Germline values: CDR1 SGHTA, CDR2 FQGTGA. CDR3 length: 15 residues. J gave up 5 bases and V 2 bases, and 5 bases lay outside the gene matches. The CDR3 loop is CASSLVRTSNNEQFF. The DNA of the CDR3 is TGTGCCAGCAGCTTAGTAAGGACTAGCAACAATGAGCAGTTCTTC.

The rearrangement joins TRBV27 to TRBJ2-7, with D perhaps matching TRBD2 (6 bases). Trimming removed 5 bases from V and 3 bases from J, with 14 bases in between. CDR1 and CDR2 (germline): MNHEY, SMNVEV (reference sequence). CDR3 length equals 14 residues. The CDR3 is CASSQRGVNYEQYF. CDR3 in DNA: TGTGCCAGCAGTCAACGCGGGGTGAACTACGAGCAGTACTTC.

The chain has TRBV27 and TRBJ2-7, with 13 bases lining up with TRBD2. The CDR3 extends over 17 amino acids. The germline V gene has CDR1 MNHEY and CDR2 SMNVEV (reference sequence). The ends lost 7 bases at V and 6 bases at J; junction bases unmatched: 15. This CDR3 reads CASTRLAGGGNVFEQYF. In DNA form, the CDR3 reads TGTGCCAGCACTAGACTAGCGGGAGGTGGGAATGTCTTCGAGCAGTACTTC.

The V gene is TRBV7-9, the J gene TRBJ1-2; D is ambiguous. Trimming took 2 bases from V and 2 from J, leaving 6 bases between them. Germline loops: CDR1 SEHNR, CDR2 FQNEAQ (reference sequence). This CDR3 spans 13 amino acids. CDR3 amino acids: CASSLSVNYGYTF. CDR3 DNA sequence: TGTGCCAGCAGCTTATCCGTCAACTATGGCTACACCTTC.

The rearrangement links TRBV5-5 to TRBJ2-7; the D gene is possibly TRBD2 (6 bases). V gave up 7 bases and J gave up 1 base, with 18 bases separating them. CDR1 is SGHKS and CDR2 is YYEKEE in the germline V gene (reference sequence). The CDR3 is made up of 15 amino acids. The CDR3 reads CASSPGRDGSYEQYF. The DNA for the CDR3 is TGTGCCAGCTCCCCCGGGAGAGACGGGTCCTACGAGCAGTACTTC.

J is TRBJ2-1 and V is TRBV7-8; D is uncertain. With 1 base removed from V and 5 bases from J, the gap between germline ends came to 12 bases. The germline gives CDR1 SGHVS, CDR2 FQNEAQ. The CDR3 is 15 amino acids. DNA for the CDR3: TGTGCCAGCAGCTTAGATCTGCGGCTAAACAATGAGCAGTTCTTC. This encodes CASSLDLRLNNEQFF.

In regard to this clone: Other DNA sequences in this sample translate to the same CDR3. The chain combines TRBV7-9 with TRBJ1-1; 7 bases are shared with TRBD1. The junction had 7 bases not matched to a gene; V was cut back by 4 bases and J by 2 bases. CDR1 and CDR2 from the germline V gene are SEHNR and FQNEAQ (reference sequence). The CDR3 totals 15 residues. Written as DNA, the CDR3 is TGTGCCAGCAGCTCCAGGACAGGAGGAAACACTGAAGCTTTCTTT. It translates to CASSSRTGGNTEAFF.

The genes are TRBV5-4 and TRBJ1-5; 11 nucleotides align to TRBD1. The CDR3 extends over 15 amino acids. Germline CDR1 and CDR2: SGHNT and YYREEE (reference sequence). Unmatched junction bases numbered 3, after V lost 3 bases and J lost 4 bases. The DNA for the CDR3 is TGTGCCAGCAGCTGGGACAGGGGGGAGAATCAGCCCCAGCATTTT. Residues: CASSWDRGENQPQHF.

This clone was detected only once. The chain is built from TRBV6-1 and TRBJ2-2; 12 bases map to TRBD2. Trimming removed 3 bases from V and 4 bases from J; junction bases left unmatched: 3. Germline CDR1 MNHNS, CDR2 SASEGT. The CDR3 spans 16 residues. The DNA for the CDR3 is TGTGCCAGCAGTGAGACTAGCGGGAGAATCACCGGGGAGCTGTTTTTT. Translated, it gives CASSETSGRITGELFF.

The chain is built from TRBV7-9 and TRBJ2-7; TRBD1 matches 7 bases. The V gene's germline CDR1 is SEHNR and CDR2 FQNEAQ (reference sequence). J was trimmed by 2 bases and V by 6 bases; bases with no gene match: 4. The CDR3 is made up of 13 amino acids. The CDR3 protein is CASRSGQAYEQYF. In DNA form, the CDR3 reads TGTGCCAGCAGATCCGGACAGGCCTACGAGCAGTACTTC. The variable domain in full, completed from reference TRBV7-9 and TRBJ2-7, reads DTGVSQNPRHKITKRGQNVTFRCDPISEHNRLYWYRQTLGQGPEFLTYFQNEAQLEKSRLLSDRFSAERPKGSFSTLEIQRTEQGDSAMYLCASRSGQAYEQYFGPGTRLTVT.

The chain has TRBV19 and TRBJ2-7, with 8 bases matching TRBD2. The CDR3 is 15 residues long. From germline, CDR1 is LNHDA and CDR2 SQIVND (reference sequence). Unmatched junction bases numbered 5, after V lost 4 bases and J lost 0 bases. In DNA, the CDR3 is TGTGCCAGTAGTACCCGAGCGGGGGACTCCTACGAGCAGTACTTC. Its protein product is CASSTRAGDSYEQYF.

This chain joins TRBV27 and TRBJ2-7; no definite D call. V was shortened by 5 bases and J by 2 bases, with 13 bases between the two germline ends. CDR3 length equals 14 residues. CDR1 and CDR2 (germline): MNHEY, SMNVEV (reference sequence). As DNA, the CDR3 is TGTGCCAGCAGTCCCCGTTACGGAGCCTACGAGCAGTACTTC. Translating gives CASSPRYGAYEQYF.

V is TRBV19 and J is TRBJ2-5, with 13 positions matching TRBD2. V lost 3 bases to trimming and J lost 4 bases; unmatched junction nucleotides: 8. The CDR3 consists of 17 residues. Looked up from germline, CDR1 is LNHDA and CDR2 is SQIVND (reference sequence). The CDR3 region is CASSISLLAGGRETQYF. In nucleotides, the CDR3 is TGTGCCAGTAGTATCTCCCTACTAGCGGGAGGGCGAGAGACCCAGTACTTC.

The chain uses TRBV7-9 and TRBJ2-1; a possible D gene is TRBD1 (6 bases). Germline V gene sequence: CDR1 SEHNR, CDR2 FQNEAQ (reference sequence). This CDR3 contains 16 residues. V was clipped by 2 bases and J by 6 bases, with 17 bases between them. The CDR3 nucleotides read TGTGCCAGCAGCTTAATCCAGGACAGAGGCCGCAATGAGCAGTTCTTC. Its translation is CASSLIQDRGRNEQFF.

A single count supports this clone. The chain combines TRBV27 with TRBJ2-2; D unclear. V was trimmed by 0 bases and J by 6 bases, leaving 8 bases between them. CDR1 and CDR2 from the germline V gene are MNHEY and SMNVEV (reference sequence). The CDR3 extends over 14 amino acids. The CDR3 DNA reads TGTGCCAGCAGTTTATCTGGCCAACCCGGGGAGCTGTTTTTT. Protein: CASSLSGQPGELFF.

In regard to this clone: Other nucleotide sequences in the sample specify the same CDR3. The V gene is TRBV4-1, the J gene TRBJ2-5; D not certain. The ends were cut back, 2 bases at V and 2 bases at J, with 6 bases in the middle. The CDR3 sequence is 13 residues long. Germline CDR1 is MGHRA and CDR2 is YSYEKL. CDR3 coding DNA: TGCGCCAGCAGCCAAAGACAACAAGAGACCCAGTACTTC. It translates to CASSQRQQETQYF.

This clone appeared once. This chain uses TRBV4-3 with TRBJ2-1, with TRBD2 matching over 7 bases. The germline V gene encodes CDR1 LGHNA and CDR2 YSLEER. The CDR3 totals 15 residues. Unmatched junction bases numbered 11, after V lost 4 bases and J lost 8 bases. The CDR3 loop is CASSRRGTISDEQFF. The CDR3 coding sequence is TGCGCCAGCAGCCGGAGAGGGACTATCAGCGATGAGCAGTTCTTC.

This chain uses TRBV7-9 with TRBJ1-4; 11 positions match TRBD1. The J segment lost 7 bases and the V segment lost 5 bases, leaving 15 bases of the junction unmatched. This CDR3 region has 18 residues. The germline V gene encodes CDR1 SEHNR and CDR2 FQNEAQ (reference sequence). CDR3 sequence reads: CASSPIVPGQGEVEKLFF. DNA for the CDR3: TGTGCCAGCAGCCCGATTGTCCCGGGACAGGGGGAGGTTGAAAAACTGTTTTTT.

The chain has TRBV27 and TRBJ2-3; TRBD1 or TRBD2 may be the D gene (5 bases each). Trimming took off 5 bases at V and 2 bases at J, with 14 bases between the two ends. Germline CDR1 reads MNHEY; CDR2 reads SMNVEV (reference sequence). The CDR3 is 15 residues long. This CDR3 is CASSPLGQFTDTQYF. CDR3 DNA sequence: TGTGCCAGCAGTCCACTAGGACAATTCACAGATACGCAGTATTTT.

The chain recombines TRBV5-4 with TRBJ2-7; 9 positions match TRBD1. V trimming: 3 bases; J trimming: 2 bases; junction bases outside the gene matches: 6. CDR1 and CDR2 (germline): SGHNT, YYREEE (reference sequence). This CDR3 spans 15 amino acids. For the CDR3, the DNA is TGTGCCAGCAGCTCGGTGGACAGGGGTCCCTACGAGCAGTACTTC. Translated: CASSSVDRGPYEQYF.

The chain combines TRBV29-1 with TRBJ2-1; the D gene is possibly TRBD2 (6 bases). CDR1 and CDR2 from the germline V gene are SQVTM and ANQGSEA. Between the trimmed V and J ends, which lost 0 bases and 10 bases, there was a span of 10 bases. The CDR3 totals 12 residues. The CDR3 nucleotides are TGCAGCGTTGAAGATCGGGGACTCGAGCAGTTCTTC. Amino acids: CSVEDRGLEQFF.

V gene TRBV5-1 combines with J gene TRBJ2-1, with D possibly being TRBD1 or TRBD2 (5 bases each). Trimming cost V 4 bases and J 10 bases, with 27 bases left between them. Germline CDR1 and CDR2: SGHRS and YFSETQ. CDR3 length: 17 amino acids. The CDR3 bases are TGCGCCAGCAGCCTGGGGACCGGGACGCGCGGCTGGGGCGAGCAGTTCTTC. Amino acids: CASSLGTGTRGWGEQFF.